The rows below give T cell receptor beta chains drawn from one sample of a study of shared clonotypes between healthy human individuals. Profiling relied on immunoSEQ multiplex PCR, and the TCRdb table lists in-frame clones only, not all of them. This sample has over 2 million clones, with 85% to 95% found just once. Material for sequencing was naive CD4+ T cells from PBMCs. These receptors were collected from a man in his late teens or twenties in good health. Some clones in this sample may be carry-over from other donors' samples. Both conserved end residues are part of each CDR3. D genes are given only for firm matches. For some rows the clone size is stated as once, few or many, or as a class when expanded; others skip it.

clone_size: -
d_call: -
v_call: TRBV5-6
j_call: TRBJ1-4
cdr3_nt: TGTGCCAGCAGCTTGAAAACAACTAATGAAAAACTGTTTTTT
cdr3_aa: CASSLKTTNEKLFF

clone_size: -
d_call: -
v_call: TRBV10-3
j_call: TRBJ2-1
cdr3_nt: TGTGCCATCAGTGAGAGGCTTATCGCCACCCTAGCGAATGAGCAGTTCTTC
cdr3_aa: CAISERLIATLANEQFF

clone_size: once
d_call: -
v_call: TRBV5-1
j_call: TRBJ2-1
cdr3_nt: TGCGCCAGCAGCTTGACCGGGGGGCGAATCTATGAGCAGTTCTTC
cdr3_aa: CASSLTGGRIYEQFF

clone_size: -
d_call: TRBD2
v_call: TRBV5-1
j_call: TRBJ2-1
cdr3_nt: TGCGCCAGCAGCTCCCGCCCCCTAGCGGGTTTAAATGAGCAGTTCTTC
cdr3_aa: CASSSRPLAGLNEQFF

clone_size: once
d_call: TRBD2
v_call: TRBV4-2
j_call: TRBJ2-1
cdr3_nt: TGTGCCAGCAGCCAAGGACTAGCGGGAGGGCTCTACAATGAGCAGTTCTTC
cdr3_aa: CASSQGLAGGLYNEQFF

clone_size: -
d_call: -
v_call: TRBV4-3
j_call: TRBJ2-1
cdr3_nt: TGCGCCAGCAGCCAAGGGGGAGAACACAATGAGCAGTTCTTC
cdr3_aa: CASSQGGEHNEQFF

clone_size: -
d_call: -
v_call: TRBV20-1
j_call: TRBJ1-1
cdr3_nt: TGCAGTGCTTACAGGGTCCCTGAAGCTTTCTTT
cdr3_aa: CSAYRVPEAFF

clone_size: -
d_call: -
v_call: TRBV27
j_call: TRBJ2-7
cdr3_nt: TGTGCCAGCACGGGTCTCAACCGATACGAGCAGTACTTC
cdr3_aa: CASTGLNRYEQYF

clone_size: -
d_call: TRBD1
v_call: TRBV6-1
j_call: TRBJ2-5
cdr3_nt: TGTGCCAGCAGTGATAGGGGGCTAGAGACCCAGTACTTC
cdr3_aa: CASSDRGLETQYF

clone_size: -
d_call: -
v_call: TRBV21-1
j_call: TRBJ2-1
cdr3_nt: TGTGCCAGCAGCAAACCACAGGGGGATAATGAGCAGTTCTTC
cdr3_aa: CASSKPQGDNEQFF

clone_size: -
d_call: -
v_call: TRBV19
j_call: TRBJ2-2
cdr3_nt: TGTGCCAGTAGAGGACTACCGAACACCGGGGAGCTGTTTTTT
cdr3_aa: CASRGLPNTGELFF

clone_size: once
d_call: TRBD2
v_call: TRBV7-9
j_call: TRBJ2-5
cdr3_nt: TGTGCCAGCAGCTTAGGTCACGGGAGGACGAAAGAGACCCAGTACTTC
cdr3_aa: CASSLGHGRTKETQYF

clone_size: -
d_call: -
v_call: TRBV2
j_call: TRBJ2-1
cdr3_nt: TGTGCCAGCAGGGGAGACGTGACCGACAATGAGCAGTTCTTC
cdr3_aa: CASRGDVTDNEQFF

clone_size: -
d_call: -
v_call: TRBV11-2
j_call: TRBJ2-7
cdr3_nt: TGTGCCAGCAGCCCGAACTCAAACTCCTACGAGCAGTACTTC
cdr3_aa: CASSPNSNSYEQYF

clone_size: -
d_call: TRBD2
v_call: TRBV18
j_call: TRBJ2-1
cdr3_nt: TGTGCCAGCTCACCAGGGACTAGCGTCGGAGGGAAGGCCTACAATGAGCAGTTCTTC
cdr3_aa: CASSPGTSVGGKAYNEQFF

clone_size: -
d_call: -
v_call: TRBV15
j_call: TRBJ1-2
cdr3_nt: TGTGCCACCAGCAGAGAGGGGGGAGGGTTTGGCCGATGGGGCTACACCTTC
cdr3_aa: CATSREGGGFGRWGYTF

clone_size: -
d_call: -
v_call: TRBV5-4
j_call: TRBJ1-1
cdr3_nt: TGTGCCAGCAGCTTGTATGGCAGAATGAACACTGAAGCTTTCTTT
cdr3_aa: CASSLYGRMNTEAFF